One T cell receptor beta chain is described in this entry. The antigen remains undetermined. CD8 cells classed as naive were CD45RO-negative and positively selected for CCR7, excluding terminally differentiated effector memory CD45RA+ cells. This CDR3 region has 14 residues. Trimming removed 3 bases at V and 3 bases at J, with 11 bases between. Per germline, CDR1 LNHDA and CDR2 SQIVND (reference sequence). The data originate from a study of shared clonotypes between healthy human individuals. About the study: The donor pool was made up of two women and three men aged 18 to 49. The study's findings and limits: Around 5% of naive CD4 clonotypes were common to several donors.

TCRdb keeps only in-frame clones here, not all; method: immunoSEQ multiplex PCR. The table includes around 600,000 clones, approximately 95% detected once. The receptor's source is a woman in her 30s in good health. The V and J genes are TRBV19 and TRBJ1-1; D gene ambiguous. The sequenced sample was naive CD8+ T cells sorted from blood. In DNA form, the CDR3 reads TGTGCCAGTAGTATTTTAGCGGAGTACACTGAAGCTTTCTTT. Encoded protein: CASSILAEYTEAFF. Combining the CDR3 with reference TRBV19 and TRBJ1-1 gives the whole variable domain DGGITQSPKYLFRKEGQNVTLSCEQNLNHDAMYWYRQDPGQGLRLIYYSQIVNDFQKGDIAEGYSVSREKKESFPLTVTSAQKNPTAFYLCASSILAEYTEAFFGQGTRLTVV.